One sample yielded the 28 T cell receptor beta chains listed below, sequenced in a study of CD8 T cells in ankylosing spondylitis. TCRdb reanalysed the 5' RACE reads using MiXCR and keeps one entry per CDR3 protein. This sample carries a few hundred thousand distinct CDR3 sequences, around 18% of them seen once, and the ten largest clones take roughly 8%. Sequencing was performed on blood, either unsorted or a sorted T cell fraction (not recorded which). Every receptor here comes from a male donor with ankylosing spondylitis or in good health (not recorded which).

This chain connects TRBV20-1 to TRBJ2-7; 8 bases map to TRBD1. Germline assignment: CDR1 DFQATT and CDR2 SNEGSKA (reference sequence). The trim removed 4 bases at V and 5 bases at J, leaving 10 bases unmatched. This CDR3 spans 14 amino acids. The CDR3 protein is CSAIGTGINDEQYV. CDR3 nucleotide sequence: TGCAGTGCTATTGGGACAGGAATTAACGACGAGCAGTACGTC.

This clonotype has a handful of counts. The gene calls are TRBV5-5 and TRBJ1-6; D gene ambiguous. The CDR3 has 16 amino acids. The germline V and J ends were trimmed by 4 bases and 7 bases, with 18 bases remaining between them. CDR1 is SGHKS, CDR2 YYEKEE, per germline (reference sequence). The CDR3 coding sequence is TGTGCCAGCAGCAATACGGCGAGGGCAGTGAATTCACCCCTCCACTTT. This gives the protein CASSNTARAVNSPLHF.

CDR3 residues: CASSSGLAGGPNNEQFF. The CDR3, as DNA: TGCGCCAGCAGCTCTGGACTAGCGGGAGGGCCCAACAATGAGCAGTTCTTC. V gene TRBV5-1 combines with J gene TRBJ2-1, with TRBD2 matching over 15 bases. The ends lost 3 bases at V and 5 bases at J; junction bases unmatched: 6. This CDR3 region has 17 residues. Germline-derived CDR1 and CDR2 are SGHRS and YFSETQ.

This clonotype appeared many times. The chain couples TRBV7-2 to TRBJ1-1; the D is unclear. Germline V gene lookup returns CDR1 SGHTA and CDR2 FQGNSA. The CDR3 covers 12 residues. Trimming removed 2 bases from V and 7 bases from J, with 8 bases in between. The CDR3 loop reads CASSLMGGEAFF. The CDR3 DNA reads TGTGCCAGCAGCTTAATGGGCGGTGAAGCTTTCTTT.

This clonotype was detected only a few times. The V gene is TRBV12-3 or TRBV12-4, the J gene TRBJ2-1, with TRBD2 matching 11 bases. There are 15 residues in the CDR3. V shed 3 bases, J shed 5 bases, and the junction held 3 bases outside the gene matches. CDR3 sequence reads: CASSFQLAGDNEQFF. CDR3 nucleotide sequence: TGTGCCAGCAGTTTCCAACTAGCGGGAGACAATGAGCAGTTCTTC.

This clonotype was observed at least ten times. The chain is built from TRBV2 and TRBJ2-5, with TRBD1 matching over 9 bases. The CDR3 consists of 15 residues. CDR1 and CDR2 (germline): SNHLY, FYNNEI. V trimming: 0 bases; J trimming: 4 bases; junction bases outside the gene matches: 3. The CDR3 bases are TGTGCCAGCAGTGAAGCGAGGACAGGGGCAGAGACCCAGTACTTC. This sequence encodes CASSEARTGAETQYF.

The chain recombines TRBV5-1 with TRBJ2-7; 10 bases fit TRBD2. The CDR3 length is 14 residues. Germline V gives CDR1 SGHRS, CDR2 YFSETQ. The CDR3 region has the DNA TGTGCCAGCAGCTTAGCGGGGGGTCCGTACGAGCAGTACGTC. This translates into CASSLAGGPYEQYV.

The V call is TRBV20-1, the J call TRBJ2-3, with D hard to call. Per germline, CDR1 DFQATT and CDR2 SNEGSKA (reference sequence). The CDR3 is made up of 16 amino acids. Trimming stripped 3 bases from V and 4 bases from J, with 20 bases between. The CDR3 sequence is CSARVPRRRWADTQYF. As DNA, the CDR3 is TGCAGTGCTAGGGTACCCAGACGGCGCTGGGCAGATACGCAGTATTTT.

The sample holds many counts of this clonotype. The V and J genes are TRBV29-1 and TRBJ1-2, with 7 nucleotides matching TRBD1. Germline values: CDR1 SQVTM, CDR2 ANQGSEA. The CDR3 spans 13 residues. J was trimmed by 0 bases and V by 7 bases; bases with no gene match: 5. The DNA for the CDR3 is TGCAGCGCAGACAGGGCAGCTAACTATGGCTACACCTTC. It specifies CSADRAANYGYTF.

This clonotype came up a few times. This chain joins TRBV20-1 and TRBJ2-3; tentative D call: TRBD2 (7 bases). This CDR3 spans 15 amino acids. V lost 6 bases and J lost 2, with 18 bases in between. In germline, CDR1 is DFQATT, CDR2 SNEGSKA (reference sequence). In nucleotides, the CDR3 is TGCAGTGCCCGAGCGGGACATCAGAACACAGATACGCAGTATTTT. Encoded protein: CSARAGHQNTDTQYF.

The chain links TRBV23-1 to TRBJ2-2; a weak D match, TRBD1 (7 bases). TRBV23-1 is placed among ORFs of uncertain function. The germline V and J ends were trimmed by 0 bases and 0 bases, with 14 bases remaining between them. The CDR3 consists of 18 residues. CDR3 DNA sequence: TGCGCCAGCAGTCAATCTAGGAGGGGGCCCTCGAACACCGGGGAGCTGTTTTTT. Its protein product is CASSQSRRGPSNTGELFF.

This clonotype was picked up a small number of times. This chain links TRBV12-3 or TRBV12-4 with TRBJ1-3; D perhaps matches TRBD1 (6 bases). The CDR3 extends over 17 amino acids. V lost 6 bases, J lost 4 bases, and 22 bases lay in between. The CDR3 is CASSLGYRDIGGNTIYF. In nucleotides, the CDR3 is TGTGCCAGCAGCTTGGGGTACAGGGACATTGGGGGAAACACCATATATTTT.

This clonotype was counted only a few times. One junction end disagrees with the germline gene, perhaps due to a read error. The chain carries TRBV20-1 and TRBJ2-3; TRBD2 might be the D (6 bases). Per germline, CDR1 DFQATT and CDR2 SNEGSKA (reference sequence). The CDR3 contains 14 residues. The CDR3 DNA sequence: TGCAGTGCGAGAGGGAGGTCCGGGGCAGATACGCAGTATTTT. Protein: CSARGRSGADTQYF.

The chain joins TRBV2 to TRBJ1-5, with D possibly being TRBD1 (6 bases). Trimming pared 6 bases from V and 6 bases from J, leaving 18 bases between. This CDR3 contains 15 residues. Germline lookup yields CDR1 SNHLY and CDR2 FYNNEI. CDR3: CASRELTSGAQPQHF. CDR3 nucleotide sequence: TGTGCCAGCAGGGAATTAACGTCGGGGGCTCAGCCCCAGCATTTT.

This clonotype was seen at least ten times. The V gene is TRBV20-1, the J gene TRBJ1-5, with D unresolved. Trimming shortened V by 4 bases and J by 4 bases, and 11 bases separated the two germline ends. The CDR3 runs to 13 residues. The germline CDR1 and CDR2 sequences are DFQATT and SNEGSKA (reference sequence). The CDR3 loop reads CSAKGGLNQPQHF. DNA of the CDR3: TGCAGTGCTAAGGGCGGACTAAATCAGCCCCAGCATTTT.

This rearrangement joins TRBV29-1 to TRBJ2-1; TRBD2 might be the D (5 bases). Germline lookup yields CDR1 SQVTM and CDR2 ANQGSEA. The CDR3 extends over 14 amino acids. Trimming cost V 4 bases and J 6 bases, with 16 bases left between them. The CDR3 DNA reads TGCAGCGTTGTGGGAGTCCGTGGTGTCAATGAGCAGTTCTTC. Residues: CSVVGVRGVNEQFF.

A few counts support this clonotype. This chain uses TRBV2 with TRBJ2-4, with TRBD1 matching 7 bases. Germline-derived CDR1 and CDR2 are SNHLY and FYNNEI. Losses at the gene ends were 1 base for V and 2 bases for J; bases not matched to a gene: 2. CDR3 length equals 15 residues. For the CDR3, the DNA is TGTGCCAGCAGTGAAGGCAGGGGGACCAAAAACATTCAGTACTTC. Translation: CASSEGRGTKNIQYF.

The chain combines TRBV5-1 with TRBJ2-2, with 11 positions matching TRBD2. This CDR3 contains 17 residues. The V gene's germline CDR1 is SGHRS and CDR2 YFSETQ. V dropped 2 bases and J dropped 5; count of bases not matched to a gene: 8. CDR3 loop: CASSLPLAGDQTGELFF. For the CDR3, the DNA is TGCGCCAGCAGCTTACCACTAGCGGGGGACCAAACCGGGGAGCTGTTTTTT.

This clonotype showed up just a few times. This rearrangement joins TRBV28 to TRBJ1-4; D gene ambiguous. The CDR3 runs 15 residues. Germline values: CDR1 MDHEN, CDR2 SYDVKM. Trimming cost V 2 bases and J 8 bases, with 15 bases left between them. CDR3 amino acids: CASSLNPGVGEKLFF. As DNA, the CDR3 is TGTGCCAGCAGTTTAAATCCCGGGGTTGGGGAAAAACTGTTTTTT. The complete variable domain, with remaining parts taken from reference TRBV28 and TRBJ1-4, reads DVKVTQSSRYLVKRTGEKVFLECVQDMDHENMFWYRQDPGLGLRLIYFSYDVKMKEKGDIPEGYSVSREKKERFSLILESASTNQTSMYLCASSLNPGVGEKLFFGSGTQLSVL.

In this sample, this clonotype turned up a few times. This chain connects TRBV20-1 to TRBJ2-7, with 10 nucleotides matching TRBD1. CDR1 is DFQATT, CDR2 SNEGSKA, per germline (reference sequence). V lost 0 bases to trimming and J lost 11 bases; unmatched junction nucleotides: 7. The CDR3 covers 13 residues. The DNA of the CDR3 is TGCAGTGCTAGAGATGTCGGGACAGGGGAAAAGTACGTC. Protein product: CSARDVGTGEKYV.

A few counts support this clonotype. The chain is built from TRBV5-5 and TRBJ1-5; perhaps TRBD1 as D (6 bases). V was shortened by 2 bases and J by 3 bases, with 9 bases between the two germline ends. Germline CDR1 and CDR2: SGHKS and YYEKEE (reference sequence). The CDR3 is made up of 14 amino acids. The CDR3 DNA is TGTGCCAGCAGCTTCCACAGGGTCAATCAGCCCCAGCATTTT. Amino acids: CASSFHRVNQPQHF.

This clonotype showed up many times. CDR3 coding DNA: TGTGCCAGCACCCGTGGCACTGAAGCTTTCTTT. Translated: CASTRGTEAFF. The V and J genes are TRBV12-3 or TRBV12-4 and TRBJ1-1; no reliable D call. The CDR3 length is 11 residues. Deletions cut 7 bases from V and 4 bases from J, with 7 bases between.

CDR3: CASSFGPGLQGDTQYF. The CDR3 DNA is TGTGCCAGCAGTTTCGGGCCGGGACTACAAGGTGATACGCAGTATTTT. The rearrangement links TRBV12-3 or TRBV12-4 to TRBJ2-3, with 7 positions matching TRBD2. The CDR3 covers 16 residues. V gave up 3 bases and J gave up 6 bases; unmatched junction bases: 12.

This clonotype has just a few counts. This chain joins TRBV5-1 and TRBJ2-1; TRBD2 agrees at 8 bases. The CDR3 is 17 amino acids. Germline CDR1 reads SGHRS; CDR2 reads YFSETQ. J lost 5 bases, V lost 1 base, and 11 bases had no gene match. As DNA, the CDR3 is TGCGCCAGCAGCTTGCCCCCGACTAGCGAACCAAACAATGAGCAGTTCTTC. Translated, it gives CASSLPPTSEPNNEQFF.

This clonotype showed up just a few times. The J gene is TRBJ1-1, the V gene TRBV12-3 or TRBV12-4; D not certain. Trimming took off 5 bases at V and 1 base at J, with 11 bases between the two ends. This CDR3 comprises 14 residues. The CDR3: CASSLQDPNTEAFF. CDR3 DNA sequence: TGTGCCAGCAGTCTTCAGGACCCGAACACTGAAGCTTTCTTT.

The CDR3 spells CAISVGVITDTQYF. In nucleotides, the CDR3 is TGTGCCATCAGTGTGGGAGTTATCACAGATACGCAGTATTTT. This chain connects TRBV10-3 to TRBJ2-3, with D tentatively TRBD2 (5 bases). The V and J ends lost 4 bases and 2 bases respectively, with 10 bases between them. Germline values: CDR1 ENHRY, CDR2 SYGVKD. This CDR3 is 14 amino acids long.

The J gene is TRBJ2-4, the V gene TRBV9; TRBD1 or TRBD2 may be the D gene (5 bases each). There are 16 residues in the CDR3. From germline, CDR1 is SGDLS and CDR2 YYNGEE. V lost 0 bases, J lost 7 bases, and 17 bases lay in between. CDR3: CASSVEDTLASNIQYF. CDR3 sequence (DNA): TGTGCCAGCAGCGTAGAGGACACCCTAGCCAGCAACATTCAGTACTTC.

The chain has TRBV6-5 and TRBJ1-2; no reliable D call. The V end lost 3 bases, the J end lost 1 base, and 18 bases lay between the germline ends. The CDR3 runs to 17 residues. Germline loops: CDR1 MNHEY, CDR2 SVGAGI. CDR3 in amino acids: CASSYSPTELVNYGYTF. DNA of the CDR3: TGTGCCAGCAGTTATTCACCCACAGAGCTTGTTAACTATGGCTACACCTTC.